These 29 T cell receptor beta chains were all obtained from the same sample, sequenced in a study of blood T cell repertoires in COVID-19. The assay was immunoSEQ multiplex PCR, and TCRdb's table has in-frame clones only and misses some. Found here are about 120,000 clones, roughly 85% of them singletons; the top ten hold 9.5% to 13%. Sequenced material: peripheral blood. The receptor source for this set is a man at least 80 years old with acute or convalescent COVID-19.

The chain has TRBV27 and TRBJ2-1; 9 bases match TRBD1. The CDR3 length is 15 residues. Germline V gene lookup returns CDR1 MNHEY and CDR2 SMNVEV (reference sequence). J was trimmed by 2 bases and V by 6 bases; bases with no gene match: 5. The CDR3 loop is CASRPGQGPYNEQFF. The CDR3 DNA is TGTGCCAGCAGACCGGGACAGGGACCCTACAATGAGCAGTTCTTC.

The rearrangement uses TRBV7-8 and TRBJ2-3, with D unclear. The CDR3 spans 12 residues. Germline V lookup: CDR1 SGHVS, CDR2 FQNEAQ. The V and J ends lost 5 bases and 2 bases respectively, with 5 bases between them. The CDR3 coding sequence is TGTGCCAGCAGCCCTTACACAGATACGCAGTATTTT. This gives the protein CASSPYTDTQYF. Full variable domain (outside the CDR3, taken from reference TRBV7-8 and TRBJ2-3): GAGVSQSPRYKVAKRGQDVALRCDPISGHVSLFWYQQALGQGPEFLTYFQNEAQLDKSGLPSDRFFAERPEGSVSTLKIQRTQQEDSAVYLCASSPYTDTQYFGPGTRLTVL.

CDR3 in amino acids: CASSYRGGDEAFF. In nucleotides, the CDR3 is TGTGCCAGCAGTTACAGGGGCGGGGATGAAGCTTTCTTT. V and J are TRBV6-2 or TRBV6-3 and TRBJ1-1, with D possibly being TRBD1 (5 bases). V was cut by 2 bases and J by 7 bases, with 11 bases left in between. Germline CDR1 is MNHEY and CDR2 is SVGEGT. This CDR3 is 13 amino acids long.

The chain links TRBV27 to TRBJ1-5; TRBD1 might be the D (5 bases). The CDR3 covers 15 residues. Germline V lookup: CDR1 MNHEY, CDR2 SMNVEV (reference sequence). V was pared by 1 base and J by 2 bases, with 9 bases between. The CDR3 loop is CASSLFGGRNQPQHF. In nucleotides, the CDR3 is TGTGCCAGCAGTTTATTCGGGGGACGCAATCAGCCCCAGCATTTT.

This clone was seen only a few times. The chain links TRBV23-1 to TRBJ2-1; weak D call: TRBD1 (6 bases). TRBV23-1 is marked as an open reading frame, function uncertain. The V end lost 1 base, the J end lost 12 bases, and 22 bases lay between the germline ends. This CDR3 contains 16 residues. The CDR3 DNA reads TGCGCCAGCAGTCAATTTGGGGGACATATTTGGGTGTGGCAGTTCTTC. Its translation: CASSQFGGHIWVWQFF.

The V and J genes are TRBV5-1 and TRBJ1-3; 7 bases line up with TRBD1. With 0 bases clipped from V and 4 bases from J, the junction kept 4 bases outside the gene matches. This CDR3 comprises 15 residues. Per the germline V gene, CDR1 is SGHRS and CDR2 is YFSETQ. This CDR3 is CASSLGQGTGNTIYF. The CDR3 nucleotides are TGCGCCAGCAGCTTGGGACAGGGAACAGGAAACACCATATATTTT.

A remark on this clone: Mismatch with germline at one junction end may stem from a read error. The V gene is TRBV7-8, the J gene TRBJ2-3; TRBD2 matches 10 bases. The CDR3 sequence is 16 residues long. CDR1 and CDR2 from the germline V gene are SGHVS and FQNEAQ. DNA for the CDR3: TGTGCCAGCAGCTTAAACCCAGCGGGGGGGCCAGAAACGCAGTATTTT. Translation: CASSLNPAGGPETQYF. Variable domain in full (rest from reference TRBV7-8 and TRBJ2-3): GAGVSQSPRYKVAKRGQDVALRCDPISGHVSLFWYQQALGQGPEFLTYFQNEAQLDKSGLPSDRFFAERPEGSVSTLKIQRTQQEDSAVYLCASSLNPAGGPETQYFGPGTRLTVL.

Written as DNA, the CDR3 is TGTGCCAGCAGCCCAGGGACAGGGAGGGTTTACGAGCAGTACTTC. Encoded protein: CASSPGTGRVYEQYF. V is TRBV7-3 and J is TRBJ2-7; 9 nucleotides agree with TRBD1. Germline CDR1 SGHTA, CDR2 FQGTGA. Trimming took 5 bases from V and 4 from J; bases not matched to a gene: 9. The CDR3 is 15 residues long. Combining the CDR3 with reference TRBV7-3 and TRBJ2-7 gives the whole variable domain GAGVSQTPSNKVTEKGKYVELRCDPISGHTALYWYRQSLGQGPEFLIYFQGTGAADDSGLPNDRFFAVRPEGSVSTLKIQRTERGDSAVYLCASSPGTGRVYEQYFGPGTRLTVT.

This chain connects TRBV28 to TRBJ1-4; 7 positions match TRBD1. The V and J ends lost 5 bases and 4 bases, in that order; junction bases with no gene match: 4. This CDR3 spans 14 amino acids. Germline CDR1 reads MDHEN; CDR2 reads SYDVKM. The CDR3 sequence: CASSRTGVNEKLFF. In DNA form, the CDR3 reads TGTGCCAGCAGTCGTACAGGGGTTAATGAAAAACTGTTTTTT.

This chain connects TRBV3-1 (or the pseudogene TRBV3-2) to TRBJ1-2; 8 bases fit TRBD1. Germline V CDR1 and CDR2: LGHDT, YNNKEL (reference sequence). V shed 3 bases, J shed 6 bases, and the junction held 12 bases outside the gene matches. The CDR3 runs 16 residues. In DNA form, the CDR3 reads TGTGCCAGCAGCCAGCCGGAGTTGGGACAGGTCAATGGCTACACCTTC. It translates to CASSQPELGQVNGYTF.

The J gene is TRBJ1-1, the V gene TRBV30; 8 bases line up with TRBD1. Germline-derived CDR1 and CDR2 are GTSNPN and SVGIG (reference sequence). The CDR3 extends over 14 amino acids. V was pared by 4 bases and J by 4 bases, with 8 bases of the junction left unmatched. CDR3 bases: TGTGCCTGGAATGGAAGACAGGGGACCACTGAAGCTTTCTTT. Protein sequence: CAWNGRQGTTEAFF. Full variable domain (outside the CDR3, taken from reference TRBV30 and TRBJ1-1): SQTIHQWPATLVQPVGSPLSLECTVEGTSNPNLYWYRQAAGRGLQLLFYSVGIGQISSEVPQNLSASRPQDRQFILSSKKLLLSDSGFYLCAWNGRQGTTEAFFGQGTRLTVV.

The rearrangement links TRBV27 to TRBJ1-1; the D is unclear. CDR1 and CDR2 from the germline V gene are MNHEY and SMNVEV (reference sequence). With 5 bases removed from V and 4 bases from J, the gap between germline ends came to 14 bases. The CDR3 has 14 residues. This CDR3 reads CASSPREIGTEAFF. CDR3 bases: TGTGCCAGCAGTCCCCGGGAAATAGGCACTGAAGCTTTCTTT.

The chain's CDR3 is CASSRTTSGRHEQYF. CDR3 DNA: TGTGCCAGCAGCCGCACTACTAGCGGGAGACACGAGCAGTACTTC. The chain uses TRBV7-2 and TRBJ2-7, with 11 bases identical to TRBD2. The CDR3 contains 15 residues. The germline V gene encodes CDR1 SGHTA and CDR2 FQGNSA. V shed 5 bases and J 5 bases; nucleotides not matched to a gene: 8.

The rearrangement uses TRBV10-3 and TRBJ1-1, with D possibly TRBD1 on 6 matching bases. The germline V and J ends were trimmed by 5 bases and 1 base, with 11 bases remaining between them. Germline V CDR1 and CDR2: ENHRY, SYGVKD. The CDR3 has 14 residues. The CDR3 is CAISPQGQNTEAFF. DNA for the CDR3: TGTGCCATCAGTCCCCAGGGGCAGAACACTGAAGCTTTCTTT.

V is TRBV3-1 (or the pseudogene TRBV3-2) and J is TRBJ2-2; 10 nucleotides match TRBD1. Germline V gives CDR1 LGHDT, CDR2 YNNKEL (reference sequence). J lost 3 bases, V lost 6 bases, and 10 bases had no gene match. This CDR3 comprises 17 residues. Here the CDR3 reads CASRRTGGVVDTGELFF. CDR3 in DNA: TGTGCCAGCAGACGGACAGGGGGGGTTGTGGACACCGGGGAGCTGTTTTTT.

This clone was seen a single time. The chain recombines TRBV27 with TRBJ1-6, with 10 bases fitting TRBD1. V dropped 6 bases and J dropped 9; count of bases not matched to a gene: 5. The germline V gene encodes CDR1 MNHEY and CDR2 SMNVEV (reference sequence). The CDR3 totals 14 residues. CDR3 in DNA: TGTGCCAGCAGCTCCGGGACAGGGGTTTCACCCCTCCACTTT. This sequence encodes CASSSGTGVSPLHF.

This chain uses TRBV5-1 with TRBJ2-7; TRBD2 might be the D (5 bases). Trimming removed 0 bases from V and 3 bases from J, with 13 bases in between. This CDR3 has 15 amino acids. Germline V gene lookup returns CDR1 SGHRS and CDR2 YFSETQ. The CDR3 spells CASSLAPLGYYEQYF. The CDR3 DNA reads as TGCGCCAGCAGCTTGGCCCCACTAGGTTACTACGAGCAGTACTTC.

The gene calls are TRBV11-2 and TRBJ2-5; possibly TRBD1 for D (5 bases). The CDR3 covers 13 residues. Germline lookup yields CDR1 SGHAT and CDR2 FQNNGV. V was clipped by 4 bases and J by 3 bases, with 9 bases between them. CDR3 bases: TGTGCCAGCAGCTACTCAGGGAAAGAGACCCAGTACTTC. This codes for CASSYSGKETQYF.

The chain employs TRBV6-1 and TRBJ2-3; 12 positions match TRBD2. V lost 0 bases to trimming and J lost 4 bases; unmatched junction nucleotides: 8. This CDR3 comprises 18 residues. Germline assignment: CDR1 MNHNS and CDR2 SASEGT. CDR3: CASSEARGLAGLPDTQYF. CDR3 nucleotide sequence: TGTGCCAGCAGTGAAGCTCGCGGACTAGCGGGACTTCCAGATACGCAGTATTTT.

The sample holds a few counts of this clone. CDR3 nucleotides: TGTGCCAGTAGTTCCCTCGTCGGGACAGTTAGCAATCAGCCCCAGCATTTT. It codes for CASSSLVGTVSNQPQHF. This chain links TRBV19 with TRBJ1-5; TRBD1 matches at 7 bases. The germline CDR1 and CDR2 sequences are LNHDA and SQIVND (reference sequence). J was trimmed by 0 bases and V by 5 bases; bases with no gene match: 10. The CDR3 contains 17 residues.

This chain uses TRBV6-5 with TRBJ2-7; maybe TRBD1 (5 bases). This CDR3 contains 13 residues. V was cut by 7 bases and J by 0 bases, with 10 bases left in between. Germline loops: CDR1 MNHEY, CDR2 SVGAGI. The CDR3 sequence is CASTRQGSYEQYF. The CDR3 DNA is TGTGCCAGCACTCGGCAGGGCTCCTACGAGCAGTACTTC.

The sample holds a few counts of this clone. The rearrangement uses TRBV7-3 and TRBJ1-1, with 7 bases lining up with TRBD1. The germline CDR1 and CDR2 sequences are SGHTA and FQGTGA. The CDR3 sequence is 14 residues long. V lost 4 bases to trimming and J lost 3 bases; unmatched junction nucleotides: 5. CDR3 in DNA: TGTGCCAGCAGCTCCCAGGGGGGCCACACTGAAGCTTTCTTT. This codes for CASSSQGGHTEAFF. Variable domain in full (rest from reference TRBV7-3 and TRBJ1-1): GAGVSQTPSNKVTEKGKYVELRCDPISGHTALYWYRQSLGQGPEFLIYFQGTGAADDSGLPNDRFFAVRPEGSVSTLKIQRTERGDSAVYLCASSSQGGHTEAFFGQGTRLTVV.

The chain is built from TRBV3-1 (or the pseudogene TRBV3-2) and TRBJ2-5, with 8 bases fitting TRBD2. CDR1 is LGHDT, CDR2 YNNKEL, per germline (reference sequence). V lost 4 bases and J lost 2; bases outside the gene matches: 0. The CDR3 runs to 13 residues. Here the CDR3 DNA reads TGTGCCAGCAGCCCGGGGGGGCAAGAGACCCAGTACTTC. Its translation is CASSPGGQETQYF.

The CDR3 sequence: CASSSQQGGSSYEQYF. The CDR3 nucleotides read TGTGCCAGCAGTTCACAGCAGGGGGGAAGCTCCTACGAGCAGTACTTC. The rearrangement links TRBV28 to TRBJ2-7; tentative D call: TRBD1 (7 bases). Germline lookup yields CDR1 MDHEN and CDR2 SYDVKM. The CDR3 totals 16 residues. Trimming cost V 4 bases and J 0 bases, with 16 bases left between them.

The chain couples TRBV13 to TRBJ2-1, with 8 bases lining up with TRBD2. The trim removed 0 bases at V and 9 bases at J, leaving 10 bases unmatched. The germline V gene has CDR1 PRHDT and CDR2 FYEKMQ (reference sequence). This CDR3 is built from 16 residues. The CDR3 protein is CASSLGLNGGAGEQFF. The CDR3, as DNA: TGTGCCAGCAGCTTAGGCCTAAACGGGGGGGCCGGTGAGCAGTTCTTC.

This chain joins TRBV7-8 and TRBJ2-7, with TRBD1 matching 9 bases. Germline V gene sequence: CDR1 SGHVS, CDR2 FQNEAQ. Trimming at V came to 5 bases and at J to 3 bases, leaving 8 bases not matched to a gene. The CDR3 consists of 15 residues. CDR3 region: CASSPSGTGNYEQYF. As DNA, the CDR3 is TGTGCCAGCAGCCCAAGTGGGACAGGGAACTACGAGCAGTACTTC.

The rearrangement links TRBV5-6 to TRBJ2-5, with D perhaps TRBD1 (5 bases). In germline, CDR1 is SGHDT, CDR2 YYEEEE. The V end was cut by 4 bases, the J end by 2 bases, with 15 bases between. The CDR3 spans 15 residues. CDR3 sequence (DNA): TGTGCCAGCAGCCCGCAAGGCAGGGCACAAGAGACCCAGTACTTC. Residues: CASSPQGRAQETQYF. Full variable domain (outside the CDR3, taken from reference TRBV5-6 and TRBJ2-5): DAGVTQSPTHLIKTRGQQVTLRCSPKSGHDTVSWYQQALGQGPQFIFQYYEEEERQRGNFPDRFSGHQFPNYSSELNVNALLLGDSALYLCASSPQGRAQETQYFGPGTRLLVL.

The chain uses TRBV6-5 and TRBJ1-2; unclear D gene. Germline lookup yields CDR1 MNHEY and CDR2 SVGAGI. Trimming shortened V by 2 bases and J by 1 base, and 8 bases separated the two germline ends. CDR3 length: 14 residues. In nucleotides, the CDR3 is TGTGCCAGCAGTTACGATATGAGTAACTATGGCTACACCTTC. It specifies CASSYDMSNYGYTF.

This chain connects TRBV6-4 to TRBJ2-1; 10 bases are shared with TRBD2. CDR3 length: 16 amino acids. V dropped 5 bases and J dropped 6; count of bases not matched to a gene: 10. CDR1 and CDR2 from the germline V gene are MRHNA and SNTAGT. The chain's CDR3 is CASSPLSGRRLNEQFF. In DNA form, the CDR3 reads TGTGCCAGCAGTCCCCTTAGCGGGAGGCGTCTCAATGAGCAGTTCTTC.